What follows are 7 T cell receptor beta chains derived from one specimen sequenced in a study of blood T cells in healthy people across ages. The second PCR ran about 6 to 12 cycles with a sample-barcoded 5' primer and J-beta primers. A single record per CDR3 protein comes from TCRdb applying MiXCR to the 5' RACE reads. The sample has under 1 million distinct CDR3 sequences, 40% to 50% seen once. The sample taken for sequencing was blood. The receptor set was obtained from a man between 60 and 75 years old in good health.

This clonotype was observed many times. The genes are TRBV10-3 and TRBJ2-5; 12 bases align to TRBD2. With 7 bases clipped from V and 4 bases from J, the junction kept 4 bases outside the gene matches. Germline CDR1 is ENHRY and CDR2 is SYGVKD. This CDR3 contains 14 residues. CDR3 DNA sequence: TGTGCCATCATGTCGACTAGCGGGGGAGAGACCCAGTACTTC. Translating gives CAIMSTSGGETQYF.

The chain joins TRBV7-8 to TRBJ2-1, with 11 bases fitting TRBD1. Trimming took 1 base from V and 8 from J; bases not matched to a gene: 7. The CDR3 covers 16 residues. Germline V CDR1 and CDR2: SGHVS, FQNEAQ. CDR3 nucleotides: TGTGCCAGCAGCTTAGAGCGGACAGGGGGCCTGGATGAGCAGTTCTTC. Translation gives CASSLERTGGLDEQFF.

V and J are TRBV12-3 or TRBV12-4 and TRBJ2-7; 7 nucleotides agree with TRBD2. V gave up 7 bases and J gave up 4 bases; unmatched junction bases: 10. The CDR3 loop spans 14 amino acids. The CDR3 DNA follows: TGTGCCAGCACGGGCGGGACTACATCGTACGAGCAGTACTTC. Its protein is CASTGGTTSYEQYF.

This clonotype occurred many times. The chain recombines TRBV29-1 with TRBJ2-7, with D possibly called TRBD1 or TRBD2 (6 bases each). This CDR3 region has 12 residues. V lost 6 bases, J lost 3 bases, and 12 bases lay in between. Germline V gives CDR1 SQVTM, CDR2 ANQGSEA. The CDR3 sequence: CSVVRGDYEQYF. In nucleotides, the CDR3 is TGCAGCGTGGTTAGGGGGGACTACGAGCAGTACTTC.

Concerning this clonotype itself: The germline gene is not matched at one end of the junction; a read error may be the cause. This CDR3 is CASSPRGGAKETQYF. The CDR3 DNA follows: TGTGCCAGCAGCCCCAGGGGGGGAGCAAAAGAGACCCAGTACTTT. This rearrangement joins TRBV7-2 to TRBJ2-5; D tentatively reads TRBD1 or TRBD2 (7 bases each). CDR1 is SGHTA and CDR2 is FQGNSA in the germline V gene. This CDR3 region has 15 residues.

There are a few counts of this clonotype. V and J are TRBV29-1 and TRBJ2-1; no clear D. V lost 2 bases to trimming and J lost 1 base, with 12 bases between them. The CDR3 is 15 amino acids. CDR1 and CDR2 (germline): SQVTM, ANQGSEA. The chain's CDR3 is CSVESQYSSYNEQFF. The CDR3 region has the DNA TGCAGCGTTGAATCACAGTACAGTTCCTACAATGAGCAGTTCTTC.

This clonotype has only a few counts. The chain links TRBV20-1 to TRBJ2-7; 7 bases fit TRBD1. Germline assignment: CDR1 DFQATT and CDR2 SNEGSKA (reference sequence). The CDR3 has 16 residues. Trimming cost V 1 base and J 2 bases; bases outside gene matches: 11. This CDR3 is CSARGATGADAYEQYF. The DNA for the CDR3 is TGCAGTGCTAGAGGAGCTACAGGGGCCGACGCCTACGAGCAGTACTTC.